These 4 T cell receptor beta chains were sequenced from one sample in a study of cytomegalovirus exposure and HLA in healthy donors. PCR primers comprised 60 Vbeta and 13 Jbeta primers. The protocol was immunoSEQ multiplex PCR, while the TCRdb copy is restricted to in-frame clones and leaves out a portion. The table lists around 88,000 clones. Sequencing was carried out using PBMCs. All receptors come from a girl aged 5 to 17 in good health and CMV-seropositive.

The gene calls are TRBV7-9 and TRBJ2-3; 9 bases are a match to TRBD2. Germline V gives CDR1 SEHNR, CDR2 FQNEAQ (reference sequence). CDR3 size: 17 residues. Trimming removed 3 bases from V and 0 bases from J; junction bases left unmatched: 7. The CDR3, as DNA: TGTGCCAGCAGCTTCCTTCAGCGGGGGGCTAGCACAGATACGCAGTATTTT. Translating gives CASSFLQRGASTDTQYF.

This rearrangement joins TRBV30 to TRBJ1-5; 10 bases agree with TRBD1. There are 20 residues in the CDR3. The germline CDR1 and CDR2 sequences are GTSNPN and SVGIG (reference sequence). V was clipped by 3 bases and J by 2 bases; unmatched bases: 19. The CDR3 here is CAWRIPPTDRGVGGNQPQHF. DNA for the CDR3: TGTGCCTGGAGAATACCCCCGACGGACAGGGGGGTGGGTGGCAATCAGCCCCAGCATTTT.

This chain uses TRBV6-5 with TRBJ2-2; D ambiguous. The CDR3 runs to 14 residues. Trimming pared 1 base from V and 2 bases from J, leaving 5 bases between. Germline-derived CDR1 and CDR2 are MNHEY and SVGAGI. In DNA form, the CDR3 reads TGTGCCAGCAGTTACTACACAAACACCGGGGAGCTGTTTTTT. This encodes CASSYYTNTGELFF.

The chain has TRBV5-1 and TRBJ2-7; 7 bases map to TRBD2. The CDR3 contains 13 residues. The germline CDR1 and CDR2 sequences are SGHRS and YFSETQ. V was clipped by 8 bases and J by 4 bases; unmatched bases: 9. The DNA for the CDR3 is TGCGCCAGTGGGGCTAGCGGTGAATACGAGCAGTACTTC. Residues: CASGASGEYEQYF.